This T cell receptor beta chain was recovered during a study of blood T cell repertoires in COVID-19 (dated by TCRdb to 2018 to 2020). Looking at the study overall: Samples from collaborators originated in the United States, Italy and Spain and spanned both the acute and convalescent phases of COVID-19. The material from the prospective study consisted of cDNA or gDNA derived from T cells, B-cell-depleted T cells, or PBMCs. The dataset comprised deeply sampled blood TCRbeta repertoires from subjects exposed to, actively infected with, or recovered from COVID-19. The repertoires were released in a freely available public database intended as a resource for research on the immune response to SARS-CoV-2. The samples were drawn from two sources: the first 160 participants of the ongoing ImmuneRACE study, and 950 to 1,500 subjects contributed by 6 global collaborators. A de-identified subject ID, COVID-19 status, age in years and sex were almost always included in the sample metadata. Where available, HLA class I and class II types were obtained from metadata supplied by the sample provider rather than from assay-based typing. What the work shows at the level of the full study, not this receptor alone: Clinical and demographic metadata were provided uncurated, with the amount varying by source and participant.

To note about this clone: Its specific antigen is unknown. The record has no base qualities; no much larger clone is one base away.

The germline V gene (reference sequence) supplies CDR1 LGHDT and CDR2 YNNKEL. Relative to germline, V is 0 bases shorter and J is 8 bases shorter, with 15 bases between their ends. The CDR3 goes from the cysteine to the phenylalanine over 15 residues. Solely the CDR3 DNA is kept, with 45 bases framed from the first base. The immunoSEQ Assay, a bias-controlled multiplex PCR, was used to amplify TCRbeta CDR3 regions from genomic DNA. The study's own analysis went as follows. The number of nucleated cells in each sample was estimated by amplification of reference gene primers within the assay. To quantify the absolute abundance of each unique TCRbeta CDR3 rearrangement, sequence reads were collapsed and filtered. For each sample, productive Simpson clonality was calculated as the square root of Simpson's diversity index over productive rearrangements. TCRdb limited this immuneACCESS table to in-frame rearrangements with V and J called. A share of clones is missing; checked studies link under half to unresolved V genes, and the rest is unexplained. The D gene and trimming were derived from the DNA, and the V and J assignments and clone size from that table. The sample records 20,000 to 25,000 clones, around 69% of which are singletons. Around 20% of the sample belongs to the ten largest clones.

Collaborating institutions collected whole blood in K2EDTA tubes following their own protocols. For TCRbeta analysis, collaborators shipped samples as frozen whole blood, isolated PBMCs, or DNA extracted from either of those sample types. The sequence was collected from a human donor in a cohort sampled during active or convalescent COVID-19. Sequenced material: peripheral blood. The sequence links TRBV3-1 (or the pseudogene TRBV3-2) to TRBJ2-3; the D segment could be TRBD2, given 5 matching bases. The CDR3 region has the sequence CASSQDSHLGGTQYF. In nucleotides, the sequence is TGTGCCAGCAGCCAAGATTCGCACCTCGGAGGTACGCAGTATTTT.